This T cell receptor beta chain was identified in a study of T cell responses to AZD1222 COVID-19 vaccine (dated by TCRdb to the early 2020s). The study in broad terms: Because spike-specific TCR depth and breadth did not differ between the two schedules, AZD1222 recipients who got a second dose at roughly 4 weeks were pooled with those who got a second dose at roughly 12 weeks. A total of over 230 trial participants underwent TCR sequencing, of whom 200 to 220 received two doses of AZD1222 and some 26 received two doses of the MenACWY control vaccine. Trial participants were enrolled by age into subgroups of 18-55, 56-69 and 70-plus years, and about 150, 27 and 61 TCR-sequenced participants, respectively, were included in these subgroups. The paper as a whole reports these results and caveats: After two AZD1222 doses, spike-specific TCR breadth and depth were significantly higher than at day 0 and than in MenACWY recipients. Only a handful of AZD1222 recipients were SARS-CoV-2 seropositive at baseline, limiting conclusions about previously exposed vaccinees. Vaccine-associated CD4 TCRs spanned the whole spike protein, with dominant responses in regions 160-218 and 743-854. Reportedly, almost half of the unique spike-specific TCRs recognized epitopes lying outside the regions that are mutated in the B.1.351 and B.1.1.7 variants. Because no day 14 peak-response samples were available, repertoires were characterized only after the peak T cell response. Participants were mostly white British and included more females than males, and it was suggested by the authors that clonal diversity may have been underestimated. In the small 56-69-year group, the increase in depth fell short of significance, most likely because of low power.

What the time point label conveys for this sample: baseline before first vaccination. Samples from vaccinated people were obtained from the UK trials COV001 and COV002, which included a single-blind randomized controlled phase 2/3 trial of AZD1222 (ChAdOx1 nCoV-19) in healthy adults. Trial participant PBMC samples were collected at day 0 and day 28 after the second dose for TCRbeta chain sequencing. As concerns this clone: No antigen is known for it. No much larger clone exists at a distance of one base, and base qualities are not known.

The CDR3 regions of human TCRbeta chains were analyzed by immunosequencing. Processing in the source paper ran as follows. Repertoire TCRs were checked for matches against a reference library of SARS-CoV-2-specific TCRs that had been generated using the MIRA antigen-specificity platform. Breadth was defined as the fraction of unique TCRs that were SARS-CoV-2-associated. Depth was defined as the fraction of total T cells that were SARS-CoV-2-associated. Using the MIRA data, each spike-specific TCR was mapped to the spike region that the TCR reacts to and placed in a CD4 or CD8 class. Log10-transformed breadth and depth values were compared by one-way ANOVA with Sidak's multiple comparisons tests. TCRdb holds this immuneACCESS table with in-frame rearrangements only. Some clones are missing; in checked studies, unresolved V genes explain under half, and the rest has no known cause. D and trimming were read from the DNA, whereas the V and J calls and clone size are those reported in that table. The sample table holds about 120,000 clones, of which roughly 91% were seen once. The top ten clones comprise roughly 4.2% of the sample.

The germline V gene (reference sequence) supplies CDR1 MNHEY and CDR2 SMNVEV. The CDR3 runs 14 amino acids, cysteine and phenylalanine included. The read is trimmed to its CDR3 DNA, 42 bases read in frame from base 1. The V end loses 5 bases and the J end loses 8 bases, and a stretch of 18 bases separates them. This receptor chain uses TRBV27 and TRBJ1-1; a tentative D match to TRBD1 spans 6 bases. The specimen was peripheral blood, collected on day 0 of AZD1222 vaccination. This TCR came from an adult in good health. The nucleotide sequence is given as TGTGCCAGCAGTCCCACCCCCCAGGGGCGAGAAGCTTTCTTT. This yields the protein CASSPTPQGREAFF.